Listed below are T cell receptor beta chains from one sample, sequenced in a study of T cell responses to AZD1222 COVID-19 vaccine. The repertoire was sequenced with immunoSEQ multiplex PCR; TCRdb's copy has only in-frame clones and lacks some. Of 200,000 to 250,000 clones listed, about 93% were seen once; the top ten hold 1%. Sequences were derived from peripheral blood, sampled on day 0 of MenACWY control vaccination. The receptors were gathered from an adult in good health. The CDR3 runs from the conserved cysteine through the conserved F or W. The D gene is left open where the match is weak. Some rows mark clone size as missing; the rest say once, few, many or name a class of expanded clone.

v_call: TRBV7-9
j_call: TRBJ1-1
d_call: -
clone_size: -
cdr3_nt: TGTGCCAGCAGCTTAGTGGCCGGGGGAATGAACACTGAAGCTTTCTTT
cdr3_aa: CASSLVAGGMNTEAFF

v_call: TRBV30
j_call: TRBJ1-6
d_call: -
clone_size: -
cdr3_nt: TGTGCCTGGAGTGTATTAAATTCACCCCTCCACTTT
cdr3_aa: CAWSVLNSPLHF

v_call: TRBV2
j_call: TRBJ1-2
d_call: TRBD1
clone_size: once
cdr3_nt: TGTGCCAGCAGTCCCTCCGGACAGGCGGGTGGCTACACCTTC
cdr3_aa: CASSPSGQAGGYTF

v_call: TRBV29-1
j_call: TRBJ1-2
d_call: TRBD1
clone_size: -
cdr3_nt: TGCAGCGTTGAGCACACAGGGGTCGGCTACACCTTC
cdr3_aa: CSVEHTGVGYTF

v_call: TRBV12-3/TRBV12-4
j_call: TRBJ1-1
d_call: -
clone_size: -
cdr3_nt: TGTGCCAGCAGTTTTGCGGGGCGGGCTGAAGCTTTCTTT
cdr3_aa: CASSFAGRAEAFF

v_call: TRBV19
j_call: TRBJ1-1
d_call: -
clone_size: -
cdr3_nt: TGTGCCAGTAATACCCCCCCCGGGATAGAAGCTTTCTTT
cdr3_aa: CASNTPPGIEAFF

v_call: TRBV5-6
j_call: TRBJ1-2
d_call: TRBD1
clone_size: -
cdr3_nt: TGTGCCAGCAGCTTGGGACAGGGCCTTGTAACTTCTAACTATGGCTACACCTTC
cdr3_aa: CASSLGQGLVTSNYGYTF

v_call: TRBV2
j_call: TRBJ1-5
d_call: TRBD1
clone_size: -
cdr3_nt: TGTGCCAGCAGTGGACAGGGGACGGGCCAGCCCCAGCATTTT
cdr3_aa: CASSGQGTGQPQHF

v_call: TRBV27
j_call: TRBJ1-4
d_call: TRBD1
clone_size: -
cdr3_nt: TGTGCCAGCAGTTTCCTTGGACAGGGTGAAAAACTGTTTTTT
cdr3_aa: CASSFLGQGEKLFF

v_call: TRBV6-6
j_call: TRBJ2-6
d_call: -
clone_size: -
cdr3_nt: TGTGCCAGCAGGGGGACCCAGATAGGGGCCAACGTCCTGACTTTC
cdr3_aa: CASRGTQIGANVLTF

v_call: TRBV4-1
j_call: TRBJ1-5
d_call: -
clone_size: -
cdr3_nt: TGCGCCAGCAGCCAAGATACAGGAGTAGGGCAGCCCCAGCATTTT
cdr3_aa: CASSQDTGVGQPQHF

v_call: TRBV7-9
j_call: TRBJ2-4
d_call: TRBD2
clone_size: -
cdr3_nt: TGTGCCAGCAGCTCGACTAGCGGGGGTTATAAAAACATTCAGTACTTC
cdr3_aa: CASSSTSGGYKNIQYF

v_call: TRBV7-8
j_call: TRBJ1-3
d_call: -
clone_size: -
cdr3_nt: TGTGCCAGCAGCCTCCGTTTTCGGGGGGCGACTGGAAACACCATATATTTT
cdr3_aa: CASSLRFRGATGNTIYF

v_call: TRBV19
j_call: TRBJ2-7
d_call: -
clone_size: -
cdr3_nt: TGTGCCAGTAGTACAACCGCCAGGGGCGAGCAGTACTTC
cdr3_aa: CASSTTARGEQYF

v_call: TRBV7-9
j_call: TRBJ1-2
d_call: -
clone_size: -
cdr3_nt: TGTGCCAGCAGCTTAGCCCCCTACGATGGCTACACCTTC
cdr3_aa: CASSLAPYDGYTF

v_call: TRBV6-6
j_call: TRBJ2-7
d_call: -
clone_size: few
cdr3_nt: TGTGCCAGCAGCTACGGACACCTCCGAGAGTCCGAGCAGTACTTC
cdr3_aa: CASSYGHLRESEQYF

v_call: TRBV5-1
j_call: TRBJ2-7
d_call: TRBD2
clone_size: -
cdr3_nt: TGCGCCAGCAGTCGAGCGGGGGACTCCTACGAGCAGTACTTC
cdr3_aa: CASSRAGDSYEQYF

v_call: TRBV6-5
j_call: TRBJ1-2
d_call: TRBD1
clone_size: -
cdr3_nt: TGTGCCAGCAGCCAAGACAGGGTATCTTATGGCTACACCTTC
cdr3_aa: CASSQDRVSYGYTF

v_call: TRBV2
j_call: TRBJ1-2
d_call: -
clone_size: -
cdr3_nt: TGTGCCAGCAGTGAAGGTCGGGGGGCTCTTGGCTACACCTTC
cdr3_aa: CASSEGRGALGYTF

v_call: TRBV29-1
j_call: TRBJ2-2
d_call: TRBD2
clone_size: -
cdr3_nt: TGCAGCGTTCGACTAGCGGGGGGCACCGGGGAGCTGTTTTTT
cdr3_aa: CSVRLAGGTGELFF

v_call: TRBV5-1
j_call: TRBJ2-6
d_call: -
clone_size: -
cdr3_nt: TGCGCCAGCAGCTTGGGAGGGAGCGCGACTGGGGCCAACGTCCTGACTTTC
cdr3_aa: CASSLGGSATGANVLTF

v_call: TRBV5-5
j_call: TRBJ1-6
d_call: -
clone_size: -
cdr3_nt: TGTGCCAGCAGCAGTACGCCGGGCCGTGGGAATTCACCCCTCCACTTT
cdr3_aa: CASSSTPGRGNSPLHF

v_call: TRBV9
j_call: TRBJ1-6
d_call: TRBD1
clone_size: -
cdr3_nt: TGTGCCAGCAGCGTAGCTCCAGGGGGCTCGGGCAATTCACCCCTCCACTTT
cdr3_aa: CASSVAPGGSGNSPLHF